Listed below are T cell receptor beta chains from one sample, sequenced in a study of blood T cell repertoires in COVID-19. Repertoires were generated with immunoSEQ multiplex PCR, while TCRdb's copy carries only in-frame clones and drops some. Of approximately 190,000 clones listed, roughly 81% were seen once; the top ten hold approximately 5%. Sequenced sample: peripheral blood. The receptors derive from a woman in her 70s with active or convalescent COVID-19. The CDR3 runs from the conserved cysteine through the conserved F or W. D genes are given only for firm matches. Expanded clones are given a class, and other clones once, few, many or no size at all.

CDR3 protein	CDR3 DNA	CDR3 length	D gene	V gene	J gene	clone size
CASSFVTSGYSGTYNEQFF	TGTGCCAGCAGTTTCGTGACTAGCGGGTACAGTGGGACTTACAATGAGCAGTTCTTC	19	TRBD2	TRBV28	TRBJ2-1	-
CASSPGQRSGTQYF	TGTGCCAGCTCACCAGGTCAGAGGAGTGGGACCCAGTACTTC	14	-	TRBV18	TRBJ2-5	once
CASSLDNMNTEAFF	TGTGCCAGCAGCTTAGACAACATGAACACTGAAGCTTTCTTT	14	-	TRBV7-3	TRBJ1-1	-
CASSLVPPGDSNQPQHF	TGCGCCAGCAGCTTGGTCCCCCCGGGAGATAGCAATCAGCCCCAGCATTTT	17	-	TRBV5-1	TRBJ1-5	-
CASSLVTSGRMREQFF	TGTGCCAGCAGCTTAGTGACTAGCGGGAGGATGCGGGAGCAGTTCTTC	16	TRBD2	TRBV11-2	TRBJ2-1	-
CASSDPWTVKLFF	TGTGCCAGCAGTGATCCATGGACAGTCAAACTGTTTTTT	13	-	TRBV6-1	TRBJ1-4	-
CASREIGGATRSPLHF	TGCGCCAGCAGGGAGATAGGGGGCGCGACTCGTTCACCCCTCCACTTT	16	TRBD1	TRBV5-1	TRBJ1-6	once
CASSNRGLNTEAFF	TGTGCCAGCAGTAACAGGGGTCTGAACACTGAAGCTTTCTTT	14	TRBD1	TRBV6-5	TRBJ1-1	-
CASSQDRLASTDTQYF	TGCGCCAGCAGCCAAGATAGACTAGCGTCCACAGATACGCAGTATTTT	16	TRBD2	TRBV4-1	TRBJ2-3	few
CASSAHTGADTQYF	TGTGCCAGCAGCGCCCACACGGGGGCAGATACGCAGTATTTT	14	-	TRBV9	TRBJ2-3	-
CASSDPGLATEQYF	TGTGCCAGTAGTGATCCGGGACTAGCGACCGAGCAGTACTTC	14	TRBD2	TRBV19	TRBJ2-7	-
CASSEIGRTDTF	TGTGCCAGCAGTGAAATCGGGAGGACAGACACCTTC	12	-	TRBV2	TRBJ1-2	-
CASSQVSGEQETQYF	TGCGCCAGCAGCCAAGTCTCTGGGGAGCAAGAGACCCAGTACTTC	15	-	TRBV4-1	TRBJ2-5	-
CASSPGTGGGWLETQYF	TGTGCCAGCAGTCCCGGGACAGGGGGCGGTTGGTTAGAGACCCAGTACTTC	17	TRBD1	TRBV14	TRBJ2-5	-
CASSQVTGGATGDEQFF	TGCGCCAGCAGCCAAGTAACTGGGGGGGCTACTGGTGATGAGCAGTTCTTC	17	-	TRBV4-1	TRBJ2-1	-
CASSLGASLATNEKLFF	TGTGCCAGCAGTTTGGGGGCATCTCTTGCAACTAATGAAAAACTGTTTTTT	17	-	TRBV28	TRBJ1-4	few
CASSLRETQYF	TGTGCCAGCAGCTTGCGGGAGACCCAGTACTTC	11	-	TRBV5-8	TRBJ2-5	-
CASSLRDSYEQYF	TGTGCCAGCTCACTGCGGGACTCCTACGAGCAGTACTTC	13	-	TRBV18	TRBJ2-7	-
CASRQPGQGEETQYF	TGTGCCAGCAGGCAACCGGGACAGGGGGAAGAGACCCAGTACTTC	15	TRBD1	TRBV6-5	TRBJ2-5	-
CASRTGVPPYNEQFF	TGTGCCAGCAGGACGGGAGTCCCCCCCTACAATGAGCAGTTCTTC	15	-	TRBV6-6	TRBJ2-1	-
CASSSLTGGNQPQHF	TGTGCCAGCAGTTCCCTAACAGGGGGAAATCAGCCCCAGCATTTT	15	TRBD1	TRBV7-6	TRBJ1-5	-
CASSPSTGRLSTDTQYF	TGCGCCAGCAGCCCGTCGACAGGCCGTCTTAGCACAGATACGCAGTATTTT	17	-	TRBV4-1	TRBJ2-3	-
CASSLPTAAYRGREQYF	TGTGCCAGCAGTTTGCCGACAGCGGCGTACAGGGGAAGGGAGCAGTACTTC	17	TRBD1	TRBV28	TRBJ2-7	-
CAISVLADTQYF	TGTGCCATCAGTGTCCTCGCAGATACGCAGTATTTT	12	-	TRBV10-3	TRBJ2-3	-
CASTRTGPYEQYF	TGTGCCAGCACCCGGACAGGGCCGTACGAGCAGTACTTC	13	TRBD1	TRBV6-5	TRBJ2-7	-
CASSTIRVRGEQYF	TGTGCCAGTAGTACAATCAGGGTAAGGGGCGAGCAGTACTTC	14	-	TRBV19	TRBJ2-7	-
CASSTSQTGEKLFF	TGTGCCAGCAGCACAAGTCAAACAGGGGAAAAACTGTTTTTT	14	-	TRBV7-8	TRBJ1-4	-
CASSSVLAGDGEQYF	TGTGCCAGCAGTTCTGTCCTAGCGGGAGATGGGGAGCAGTACTTC	15	TRBD2	TRBV2	TRBJ2-7	-
CASSTSGRGTDTQYF	TGCGCCAGCAGCACAAGCGGGAGAGGTACAGATACGCAGTATTTT	15	TRBD2	TRBV5-1	TRBJ2-3	once
CASSLTADSQETQYF	TGTGCCAGCAGCTTAACCGCGGACAGCCAAGAGACCCAGTACTTC	15	-	TRBV7-3	TRBJ2-5	-
CSVRPGLGIQETQYF	TGCAGCGTTCGTCCAGGCCTCGGAATCCAAGAGACCCAGTACTTC	15	-	TRBV29-1	TRBJ2-5	-
CASSQSDRVVYGYTF	TGTGCCAGCAGCCAGTCGGACAGGGTCGTCTATGGCTACACCTTC	15	TRBD1	TRBV3-1/TRBV3-2	TRBJ1-2	-
CASSATGVGSPLHF	TGTGCCAGCAGCGCAACAGGGGTAGGATCACCCCTCCACTTT	14	TRBD1	TRBV9	TRBJ1-6	-
CAGGLFTDTQYF	TGTGCCGGTGGACTATTCACAGATACGCAGTATTTT	12	-	TRBV6-5	TRBJ2-3	-